This T cell receptor (beta chain) stems from a study of blood T cell repertoires in COVID-19. A single count supports this clone. Germline CDR1 and CDR2: KGHSH and LQKENI. V lost 8 bases, J lost 3 bases, and 7 bases lay in between. CDR3 length: 12 amino acids. Authors' methods: Amplification of reference gene primers was used by the study to estimate nucleated cell counts. Profiled with immunoSEQ multiplex PCR; TCRdb holds only in-frame clones, not every one. D and trimming come from the DNA, and the V and J calls and clone size come from that table. Among approximately 200,000 clones listed, approximately 79% were seen once.

The source of this sequence is a woman aged 50 to 60 with acute or convalescent COVID-19. Specimen: peripheral blood. The J gene is TRBJ2-2, the V gene TRBV18, with a weak D call TRBD2 (6 bases). The CDR3 DNA follows: TGTGCCAGCGGGACTGACACCGGGGAGCTGTTTTTT. It encodes CASGTDTGELFF.